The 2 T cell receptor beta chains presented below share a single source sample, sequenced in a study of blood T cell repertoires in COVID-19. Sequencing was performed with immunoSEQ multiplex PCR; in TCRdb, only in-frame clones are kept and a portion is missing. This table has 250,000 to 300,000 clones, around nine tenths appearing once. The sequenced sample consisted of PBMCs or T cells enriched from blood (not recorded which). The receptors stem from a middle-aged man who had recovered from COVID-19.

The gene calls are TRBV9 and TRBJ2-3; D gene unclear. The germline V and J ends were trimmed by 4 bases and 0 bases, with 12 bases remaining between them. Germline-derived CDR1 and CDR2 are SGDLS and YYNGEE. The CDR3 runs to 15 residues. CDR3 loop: CASSKPLGSTDTQYF. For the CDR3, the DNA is TGTGCCAGCAGCAAACCGCTAGGAAGCACAGATACGCAGTATTTT.

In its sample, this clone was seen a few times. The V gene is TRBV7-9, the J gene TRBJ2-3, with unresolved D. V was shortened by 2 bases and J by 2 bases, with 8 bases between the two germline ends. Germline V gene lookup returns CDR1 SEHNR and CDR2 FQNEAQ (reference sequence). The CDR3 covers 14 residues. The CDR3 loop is CASSLSQNTDTQYF. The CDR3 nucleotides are TGTGCCAGCAGCTTATCGCAGAACACAGATACGCAGTATTTT. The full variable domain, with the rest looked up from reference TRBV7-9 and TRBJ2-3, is DTGVSQNPRHKITKRGQNVTFRCDPISEHNRLYWYRQTLGQGPEFLTYFQNEAQLEKSRLLSDRFSAERPKGSFSTLEIQRTEQGDSAMYLCASSLSQNTDTQYFGPGTRLTVL.